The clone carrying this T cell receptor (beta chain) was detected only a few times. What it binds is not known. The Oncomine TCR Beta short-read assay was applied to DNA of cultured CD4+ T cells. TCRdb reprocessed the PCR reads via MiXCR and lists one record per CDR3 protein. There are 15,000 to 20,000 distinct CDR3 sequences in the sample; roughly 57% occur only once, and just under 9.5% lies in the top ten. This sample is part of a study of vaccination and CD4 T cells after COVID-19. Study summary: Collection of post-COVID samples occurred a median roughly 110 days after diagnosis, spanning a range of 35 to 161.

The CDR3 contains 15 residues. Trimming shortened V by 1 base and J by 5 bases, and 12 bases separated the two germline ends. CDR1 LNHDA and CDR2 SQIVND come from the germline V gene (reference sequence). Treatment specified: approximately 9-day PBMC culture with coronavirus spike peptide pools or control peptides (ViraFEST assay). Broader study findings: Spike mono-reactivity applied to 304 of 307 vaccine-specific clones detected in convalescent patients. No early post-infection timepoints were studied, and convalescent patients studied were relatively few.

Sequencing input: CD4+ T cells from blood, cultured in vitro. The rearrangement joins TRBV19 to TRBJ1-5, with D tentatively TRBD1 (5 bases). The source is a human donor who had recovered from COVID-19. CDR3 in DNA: TGTGCCAGTAGTATAGGGCGGGGCCTTTATCAGCCCCAGCATTTT. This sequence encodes CASSIGRGLYQPQHF. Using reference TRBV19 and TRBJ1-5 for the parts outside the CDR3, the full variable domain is DGGITQSPKYLFRKEGQNVTLSCEQNLNHDAMYWYRQDPGQGLRLIYYSQIVNDFQKGDIAEGYSVSREKKESFPLTVTSAQKNPTAFYLCASSIGRGLYQPQHFGDGTRLSIL.